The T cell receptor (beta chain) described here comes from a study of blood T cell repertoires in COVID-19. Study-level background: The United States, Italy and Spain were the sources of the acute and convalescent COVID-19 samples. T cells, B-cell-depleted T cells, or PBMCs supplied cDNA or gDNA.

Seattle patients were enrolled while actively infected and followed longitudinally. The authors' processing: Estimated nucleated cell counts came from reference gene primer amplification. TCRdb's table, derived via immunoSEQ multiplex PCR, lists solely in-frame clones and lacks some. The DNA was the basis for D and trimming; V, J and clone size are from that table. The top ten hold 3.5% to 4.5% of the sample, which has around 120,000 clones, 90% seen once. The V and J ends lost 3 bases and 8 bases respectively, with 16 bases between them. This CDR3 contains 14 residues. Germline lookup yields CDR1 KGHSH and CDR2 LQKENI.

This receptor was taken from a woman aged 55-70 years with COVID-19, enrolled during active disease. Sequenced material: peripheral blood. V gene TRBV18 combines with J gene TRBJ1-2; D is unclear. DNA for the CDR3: TGTGCCAGCTCACCGGGCCCCATCGATAGGGGCTACACCTTC. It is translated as CASSPGPIDRGYTF.